The present entry profiles one T cell receptor (beta chain) with its context. This specimen comes from a study of patients and donors after allogeneic stem cell transplantation. Each CDR3 protein is one row after TCRdb ran MiXCR on the RT-PCR reads. The sample has approximately 160,000 distinct CDR3 sequences, 24% seen once; the top ten hold 25% to 30%. The TCR was taken from a human donor who was either an allogeneic HSCT recipient or a stem cell or donor lymphocyte infusion donor (not recorded which). It is not recorded whose cells these are; they may come from a transplant donor. Sequencing was carried out using blood, either unsorted or a sorted T cell fraction (not recorded which).

Written as DNA, the CDR3 is TGTGCCAGCACCACCTTTGATGTGAACACTGAAGCTTTCTTT. It encodes CASTTFDVNTEAFF. This chain joins TRBV28 and TRBJ1-1, with D hard to call. Per the germline V gene, CDR1 is MDHEN and CDR2 is SYDVKM. V was shortened by 7 bases and J by 0 bases, with 12 bases between the two germline ends. CDR3 length: 14 amino acids.